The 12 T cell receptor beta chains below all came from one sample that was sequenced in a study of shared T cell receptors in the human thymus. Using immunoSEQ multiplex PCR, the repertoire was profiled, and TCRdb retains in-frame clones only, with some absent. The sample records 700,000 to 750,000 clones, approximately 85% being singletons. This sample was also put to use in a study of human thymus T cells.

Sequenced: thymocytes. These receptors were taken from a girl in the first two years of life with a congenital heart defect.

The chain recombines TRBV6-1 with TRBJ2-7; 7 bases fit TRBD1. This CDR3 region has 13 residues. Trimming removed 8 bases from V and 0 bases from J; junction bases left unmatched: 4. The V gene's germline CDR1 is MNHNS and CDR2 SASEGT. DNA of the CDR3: TGTGCCAGCCGGGGACAGAACTCCTACGAGCAGTACTTC. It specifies CASRGQNSYEQYF.

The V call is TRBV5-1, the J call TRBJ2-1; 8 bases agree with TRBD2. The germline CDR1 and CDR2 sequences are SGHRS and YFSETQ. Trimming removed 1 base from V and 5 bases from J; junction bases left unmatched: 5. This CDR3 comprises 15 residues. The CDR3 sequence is CASSLCGGPNNEQFF. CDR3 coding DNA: TGCGCCAGCAGCTTGTGCGGGGGGCCCAACAATGAGCAGTTCTTC.

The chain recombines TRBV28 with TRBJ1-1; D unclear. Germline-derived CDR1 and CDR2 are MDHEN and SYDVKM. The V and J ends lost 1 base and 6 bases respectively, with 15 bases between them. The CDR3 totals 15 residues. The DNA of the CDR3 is TGTGCCAGCAGTTTATCGTTTTTCGGTGTGGCTGAAGCTTTCTTT. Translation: CASSLSFFGVAEAFF.

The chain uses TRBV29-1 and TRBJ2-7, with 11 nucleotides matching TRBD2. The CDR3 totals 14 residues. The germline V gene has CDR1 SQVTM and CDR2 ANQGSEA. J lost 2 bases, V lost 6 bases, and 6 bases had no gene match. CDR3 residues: CSVETSGTTYEQYF. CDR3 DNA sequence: TGCAGCGTGGAGACTAGCGGGACCACCTACGAGCAGTACTTC.

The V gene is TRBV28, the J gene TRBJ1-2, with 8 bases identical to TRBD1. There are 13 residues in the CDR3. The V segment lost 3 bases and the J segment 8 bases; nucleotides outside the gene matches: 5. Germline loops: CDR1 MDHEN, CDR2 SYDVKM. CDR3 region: CASSFQGAWGYTF. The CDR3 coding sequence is TGTGCCAGCAGTTTTCAGGGGGCCTGGGGCTACACCTTC.

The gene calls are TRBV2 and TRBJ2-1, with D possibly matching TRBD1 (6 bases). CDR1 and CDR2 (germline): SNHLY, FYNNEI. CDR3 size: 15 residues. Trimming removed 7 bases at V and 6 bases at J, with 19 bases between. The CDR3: CASTVRAGAINEQFF. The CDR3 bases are TGTGCCAGCACCGTTCGGGCAGGGGCCATCAATGAGCAGTTCTTC.

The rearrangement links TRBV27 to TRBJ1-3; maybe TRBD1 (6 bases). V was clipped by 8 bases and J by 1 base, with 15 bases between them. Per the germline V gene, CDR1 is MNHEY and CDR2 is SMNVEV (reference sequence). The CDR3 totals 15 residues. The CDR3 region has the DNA TGTGCCAGCGGTAGGGACATTTGGTCTGGAAACACCATATATTTT. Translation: CASGRDIWSGNTIYF.

The CDR3 nucleotides read TGTGCCAGCAGTTTCGGGGGACCCCGTGAAGCTTTCTTT. The encoded protein is CASSFGGPREAFF. V gene TRBV28 combines with J gene TRBJ1-1; the D gene is possibly TRBD1 (5 bases). The CDR3 covers 13 residues. Deletions cut 3 bases from V and 7 bases from J, with 12 bases between. CDR1 is MDHEN, CDR2 SYDVKM, per germline.

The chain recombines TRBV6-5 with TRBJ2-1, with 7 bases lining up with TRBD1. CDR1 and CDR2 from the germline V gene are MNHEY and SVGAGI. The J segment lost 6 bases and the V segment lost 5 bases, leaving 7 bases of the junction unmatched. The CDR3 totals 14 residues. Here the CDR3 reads CASSPNRGFNEQFF. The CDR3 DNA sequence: TGTGCCAGCAGTCCGAACAGGGGATTCAATGAGCAGTTCTTC.

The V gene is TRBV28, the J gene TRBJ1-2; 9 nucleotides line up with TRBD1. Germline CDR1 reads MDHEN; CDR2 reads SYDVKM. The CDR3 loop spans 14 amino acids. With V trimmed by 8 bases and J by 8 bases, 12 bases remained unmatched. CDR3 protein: CASRYEQGAGGYTF. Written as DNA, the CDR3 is TGTGCCAGCCGCTACGAACAGGGGGCAGGGGGCTACACCTTC.

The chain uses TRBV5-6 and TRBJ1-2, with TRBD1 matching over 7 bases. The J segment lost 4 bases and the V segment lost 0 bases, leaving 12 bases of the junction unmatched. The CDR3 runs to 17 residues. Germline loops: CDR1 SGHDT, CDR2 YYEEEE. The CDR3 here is CASSLVPPGQILYGYTF. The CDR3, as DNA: TGTGCCAGCAGCTTGGTCCCCCCGGGACAGATCCTCTATGGCTACACCTTC.

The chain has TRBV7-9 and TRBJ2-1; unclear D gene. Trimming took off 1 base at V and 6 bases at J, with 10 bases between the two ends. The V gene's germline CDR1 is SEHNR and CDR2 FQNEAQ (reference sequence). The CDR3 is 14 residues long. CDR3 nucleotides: TGTGCCAGCAGCTTAGTGGCTAGGATCAATGAGCAGTTCTTC. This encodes CASSLVARINEQFF.